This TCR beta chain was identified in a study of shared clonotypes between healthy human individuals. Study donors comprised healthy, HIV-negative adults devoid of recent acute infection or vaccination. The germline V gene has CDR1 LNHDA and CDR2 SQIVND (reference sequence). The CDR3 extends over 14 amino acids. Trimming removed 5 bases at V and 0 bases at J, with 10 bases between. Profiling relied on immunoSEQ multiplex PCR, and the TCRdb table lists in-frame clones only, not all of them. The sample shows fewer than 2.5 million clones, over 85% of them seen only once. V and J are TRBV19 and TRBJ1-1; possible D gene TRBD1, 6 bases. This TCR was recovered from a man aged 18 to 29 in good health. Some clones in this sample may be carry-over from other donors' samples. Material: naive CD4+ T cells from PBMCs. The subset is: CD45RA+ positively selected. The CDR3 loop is CASSRGTMNTEAFF. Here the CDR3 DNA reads TGTGCCAGTAGTCGCGGGACAATGAACACTGAAGCTTTCTTT.